The sequence of this T cell receptor beta chain was determined in a study of radiotherapy plus CTLA-4 blockade in lung cancer. Study-wide context: For 15% to 20% of patients, objective responses occurred, and around 34% had disease control.

The CDR3 totals 15 residues. V shed 4 bases, J shed 6 bases, and the junction held 8 bases outside the gene matches. Germline lookup yields CDR1 SGHRS and CDR2 YFSETQ. Regarding the study as a whole: Dynamics of early blood T cell clones, together with interferon-beta, were reportedly the best predictors of response.

The repertoire was sequenced with immunoSEQ multiplex PCR; TCRdb's copy has only in-frame clones and lacks some. The data contain around 26,000 clones, approximately 73% of them seen just once; the ten biggest clones take up about 3.5%. About this clone: Its matching antigen is unknown.

This clonotype was sampled from a human donor with non-small cell lung cancer who had stable disease on radiotherapy plus ipilimumab. This specimen consisted of peripheral blood, obtained from a patient treated with radiotherapy plus ipilimumab. The chain is built from TRBV5-1 and TRBJ1-5; 9 nucleotides align to TRBD1. This CDR3 reads CASSHGTGSGQPQHF. DNA of the CDR3: TGCGCCAGCAGCCACGGGACAGGGTCTGGTCAGCCCCAGCATTTT.